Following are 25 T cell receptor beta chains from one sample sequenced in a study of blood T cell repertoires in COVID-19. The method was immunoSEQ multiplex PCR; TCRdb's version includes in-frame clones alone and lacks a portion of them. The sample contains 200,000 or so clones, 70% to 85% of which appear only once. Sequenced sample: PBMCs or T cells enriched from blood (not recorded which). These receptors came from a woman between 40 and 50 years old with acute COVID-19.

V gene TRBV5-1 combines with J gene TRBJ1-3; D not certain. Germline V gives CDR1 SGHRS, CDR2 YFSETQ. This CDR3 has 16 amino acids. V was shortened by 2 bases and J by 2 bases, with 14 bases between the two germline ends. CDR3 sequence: CASSFNRRSPGNTIYF. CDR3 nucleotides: TGCGCCAGCAGCTTTAATCGGAGGTCGCCTGGAAACACCATATATTTT.

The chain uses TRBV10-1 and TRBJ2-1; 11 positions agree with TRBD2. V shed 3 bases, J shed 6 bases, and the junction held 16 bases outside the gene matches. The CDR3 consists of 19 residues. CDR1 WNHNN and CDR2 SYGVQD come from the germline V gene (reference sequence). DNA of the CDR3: TGCGCCAGCAGTGACCCTGGGACTAGCGGAGAATATGGTCCCAATGAGCAGTTCTTC. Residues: CASSDPGTSGEYGPNEQFF.

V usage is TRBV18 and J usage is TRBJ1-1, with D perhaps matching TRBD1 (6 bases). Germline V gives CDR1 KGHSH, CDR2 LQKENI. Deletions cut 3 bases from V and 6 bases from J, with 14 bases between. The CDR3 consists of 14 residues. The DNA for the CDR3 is TGTGCCAGCTCACCTGGACGGGACAACGCTGAAGCTTTCTTT. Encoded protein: CASSPGRDNAEAFF.

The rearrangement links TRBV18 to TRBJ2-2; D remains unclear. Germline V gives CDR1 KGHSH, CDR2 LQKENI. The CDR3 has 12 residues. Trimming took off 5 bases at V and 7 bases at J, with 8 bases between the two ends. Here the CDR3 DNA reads TGTGCCAGCTCATTACAGATCGGGGAGCTGTTTTTT. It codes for CASSLQIGELFF.

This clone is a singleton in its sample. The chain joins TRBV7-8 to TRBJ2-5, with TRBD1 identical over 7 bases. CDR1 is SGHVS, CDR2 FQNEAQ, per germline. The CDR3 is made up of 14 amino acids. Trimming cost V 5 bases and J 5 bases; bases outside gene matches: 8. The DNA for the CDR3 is TGTGCCAGCAGCCCGGGACAGCGCCGGGAGACCCAGTACTTC. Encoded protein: CASSPGQRRETQYF.

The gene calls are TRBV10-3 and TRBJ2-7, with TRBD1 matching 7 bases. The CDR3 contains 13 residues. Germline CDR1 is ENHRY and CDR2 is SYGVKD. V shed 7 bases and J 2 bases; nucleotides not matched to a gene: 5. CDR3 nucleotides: TGTGCCATCAACCGGGACAGCGCCTACGAGCAGTACTTC. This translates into CAINRDSAYEQYF.

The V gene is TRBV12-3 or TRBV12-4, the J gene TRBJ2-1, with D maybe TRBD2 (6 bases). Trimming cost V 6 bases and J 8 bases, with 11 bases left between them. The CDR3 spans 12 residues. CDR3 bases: TGTGCCAGCAGACTACTAGCACATGAGCAGTTCTTC. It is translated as CASRLLAHEQFF.

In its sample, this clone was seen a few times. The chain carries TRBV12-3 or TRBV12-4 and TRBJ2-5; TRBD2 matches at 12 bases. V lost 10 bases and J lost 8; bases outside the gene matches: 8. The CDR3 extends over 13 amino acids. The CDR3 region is CATVLAGGSTQYF. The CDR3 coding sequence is TGTGCCACCGTACTAGCGGGGGGTTCAACCCAGTACTTC.

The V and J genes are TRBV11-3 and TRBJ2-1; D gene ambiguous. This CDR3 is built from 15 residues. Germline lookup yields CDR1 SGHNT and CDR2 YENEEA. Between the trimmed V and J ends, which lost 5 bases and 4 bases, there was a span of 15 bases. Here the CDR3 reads CASSPGSRRYNEQFF. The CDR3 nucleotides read TGTGCCAGCAGCCCCGGGTCTCGGCGGTACAATGAGCAGTTCTTC.

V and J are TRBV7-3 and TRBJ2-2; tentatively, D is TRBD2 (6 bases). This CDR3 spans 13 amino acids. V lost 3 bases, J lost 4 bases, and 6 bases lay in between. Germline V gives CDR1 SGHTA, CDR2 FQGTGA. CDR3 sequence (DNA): TGTGCCAGCAGCTTCGGGAGCACCGGGGAGCTGTTTTTT. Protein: CASSFGSTGELFF.

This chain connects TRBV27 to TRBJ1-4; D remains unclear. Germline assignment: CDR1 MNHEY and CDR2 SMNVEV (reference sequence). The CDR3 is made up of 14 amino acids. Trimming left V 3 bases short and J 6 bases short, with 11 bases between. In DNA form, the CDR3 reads TGTGCCAGCAGTTTCAGGCCTTCGGATGAAAAACTGTTTTTT. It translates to CASSFRPSDEKLFF.

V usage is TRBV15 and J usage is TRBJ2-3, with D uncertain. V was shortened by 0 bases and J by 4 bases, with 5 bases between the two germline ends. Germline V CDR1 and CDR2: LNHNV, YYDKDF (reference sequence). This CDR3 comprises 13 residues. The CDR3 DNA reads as TGTGCCACCAGCAGAGACGGAGCAGATACGCAGTATTTT. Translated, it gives CATSRDGADTQYF.

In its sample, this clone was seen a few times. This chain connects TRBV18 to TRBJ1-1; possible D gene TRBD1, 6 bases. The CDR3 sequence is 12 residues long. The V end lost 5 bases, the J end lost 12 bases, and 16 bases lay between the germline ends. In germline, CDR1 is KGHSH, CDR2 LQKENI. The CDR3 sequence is CASSLDRRDTFF. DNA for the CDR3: TGTGCCAGCTCATTGGACAGACGGGATACTTTCTTT. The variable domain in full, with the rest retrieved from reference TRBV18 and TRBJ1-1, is NAGVMQNPRHLVRRRGQEARLRCSPMKGHSHVYWYRQLPEEGLKFMVYLQKENIIDESGMPKERFSAEFPKEGPSILRIQQVVRGDSAAYFCASSLDRRDTFFGQGTRLTVV.

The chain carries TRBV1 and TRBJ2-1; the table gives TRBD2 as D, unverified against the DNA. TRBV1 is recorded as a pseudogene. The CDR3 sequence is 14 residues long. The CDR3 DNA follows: TGCACGTTACTGGCTAGCGGGAGATACAATGAGCAGTTCTTC. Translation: CTLLASGRYNEQFF.

CDR3 loop: CATSRVSGNQPQHF. CDR3 DNA sequence: TGTGCCACCAGCAGGGTTTCAGGGAATCAGCCCCAGCATTTT. J is TRBJ1-5 and V is TRBV15, with D maybe TRBD1 (5 bases). Germline V gives CDR1 LNHNV, CDR2 YYDKDF (reference sequence). The CDR3 totals 14 residues. V lost 3 bases and J 4 bases, leaving 10 bases between the germline ends.

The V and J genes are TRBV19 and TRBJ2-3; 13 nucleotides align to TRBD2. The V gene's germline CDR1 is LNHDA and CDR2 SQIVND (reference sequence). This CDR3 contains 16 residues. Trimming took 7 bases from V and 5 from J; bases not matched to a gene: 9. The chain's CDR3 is CASTGRLAGGLDTQYF. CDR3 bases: TGTGCCAGTACGGGCCGACTAGCGGGAGGTTTAGATACGCAGTATTTT.

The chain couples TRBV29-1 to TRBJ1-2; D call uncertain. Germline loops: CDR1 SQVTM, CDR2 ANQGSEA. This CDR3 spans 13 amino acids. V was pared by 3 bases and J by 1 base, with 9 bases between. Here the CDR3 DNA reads TGCAGCGTTGACCAGGCAGTTAACTATGGCTACACCTTC. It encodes CSVDQAVNYGYTF.

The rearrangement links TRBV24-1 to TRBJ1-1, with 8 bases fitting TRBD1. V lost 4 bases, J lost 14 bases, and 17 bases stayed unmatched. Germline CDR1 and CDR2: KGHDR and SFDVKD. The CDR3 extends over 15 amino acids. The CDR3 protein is CATSDLQGATGVFFF. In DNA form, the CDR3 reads TGTGCCACCAGTGACCTACAGGGCGCGACAGGGGTTTTCTTCTTT.

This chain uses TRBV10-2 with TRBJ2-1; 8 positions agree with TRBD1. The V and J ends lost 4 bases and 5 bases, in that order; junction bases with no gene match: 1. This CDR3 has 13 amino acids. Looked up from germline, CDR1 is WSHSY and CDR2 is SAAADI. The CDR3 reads CASSGQGNNEQFF. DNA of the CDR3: TGCGCCAGCAGTGGACAGGGGAACAATGAGCAGTTCTTC.

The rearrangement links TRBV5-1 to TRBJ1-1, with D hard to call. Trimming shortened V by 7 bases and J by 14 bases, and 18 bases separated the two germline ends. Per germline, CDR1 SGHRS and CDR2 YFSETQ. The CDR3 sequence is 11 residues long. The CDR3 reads CASQAADGSFF. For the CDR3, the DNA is TGCGCCAGCCAAGCGGCGGACGGGTCATTCTTT.

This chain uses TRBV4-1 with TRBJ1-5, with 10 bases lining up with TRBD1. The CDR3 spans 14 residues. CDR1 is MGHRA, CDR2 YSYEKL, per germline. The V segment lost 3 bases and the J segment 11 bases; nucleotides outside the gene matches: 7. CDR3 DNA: TGCGCCAGCAGCCAGGGACAGGGGAAGGGGTCCCAGCATTTT. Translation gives CASSQGQGKGSQHF.

The CDR3 nucleotides are TGCAGCGTTATGGACAGGGGGCGGGGTACTGAAGCTTTCTTT. This codes for CSVMDRGRGTEAFF. The chain is built from TRBV29-1 and TRBJ1-1; 11 bases fit TRBD1. The germline CDR1 and CDR2 sequences are SQVTM and ANQGSEA. This CDR3 has 14 amino acids. J gave up 5 bases and V 5 bases, and 7 bases lay outside the gene matches.

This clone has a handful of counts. This chain's CDR3 is CASSEPGYEQYF. CDR3 sequence (DNA): TGCGCCAGCAGTGAACCGGGTTACGAGCAGTACTTC. This chain uses TRBV10-1 with TRBJ2-7; D ambiguous. Germline V lookup: CDR1 WNHNN, CDR2 SYGVQD (reference sequence). Trimming removed 3 bases at V and 4 bases at J, with 7 bases between. This CDR3 spans 12 amino acids.

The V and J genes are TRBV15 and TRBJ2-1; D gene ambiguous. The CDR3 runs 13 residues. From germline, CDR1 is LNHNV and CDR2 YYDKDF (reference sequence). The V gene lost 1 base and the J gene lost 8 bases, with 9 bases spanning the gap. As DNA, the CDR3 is TGTGCCACCAGCAGAGTAGCAGAGGATGAGCAGTTCTTC. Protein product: CATSRVAEDEQFF. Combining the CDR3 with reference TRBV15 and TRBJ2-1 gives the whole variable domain DAMVIQNPRYQVTQFGKPVTLSCSQTLNHNVMYWYQQKSSQAPKLLFHYYDKDFNNEADTPDNFQSRRPNTSFCFLDIRSPGLGDTAMYLCATSRVAEDEQFFGPGTRLTVL.

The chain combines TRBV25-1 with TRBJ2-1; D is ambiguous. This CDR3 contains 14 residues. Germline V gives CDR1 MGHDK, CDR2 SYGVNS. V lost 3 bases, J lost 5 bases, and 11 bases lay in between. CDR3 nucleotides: TGTGCCAGCAGTGATGGCGGATACAACAATGAGCAGTTCTTC. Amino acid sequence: CASSDGGYNNEQFF.